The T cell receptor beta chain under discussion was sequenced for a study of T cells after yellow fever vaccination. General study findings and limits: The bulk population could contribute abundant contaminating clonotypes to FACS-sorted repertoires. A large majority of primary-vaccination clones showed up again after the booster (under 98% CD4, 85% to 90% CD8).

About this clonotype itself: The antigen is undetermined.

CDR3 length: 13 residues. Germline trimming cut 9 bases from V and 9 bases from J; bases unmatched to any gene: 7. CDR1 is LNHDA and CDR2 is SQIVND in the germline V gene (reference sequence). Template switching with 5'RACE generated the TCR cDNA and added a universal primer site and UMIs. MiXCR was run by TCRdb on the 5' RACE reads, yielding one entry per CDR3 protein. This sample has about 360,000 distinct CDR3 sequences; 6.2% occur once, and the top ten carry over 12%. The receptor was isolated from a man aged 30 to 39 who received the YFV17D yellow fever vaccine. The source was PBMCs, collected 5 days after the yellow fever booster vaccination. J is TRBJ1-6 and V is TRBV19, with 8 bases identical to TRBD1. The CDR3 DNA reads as TGTGCCAGATGGGACAGGTCTACTTCACCCCTCCACTTT. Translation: CARWDRSTSPLHF. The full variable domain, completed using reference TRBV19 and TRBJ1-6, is DGGITQSPKYLFRKEGQNVTLSCEQNLNHDAMYWYRQDPGQGLRLIYYSQIVNDFQKGDIAEGYSVSREKKESFPLTVTSAQKNPTAFYLCARWDRSTSPLHFGNGTRLTVT.